These T cell receptor beta chains were read from a single sample in a study of spatial heterogeneity in lung cancer. TCRdb processed the 5' RACE reads anew with MiXCR; each CDR3 protein has one entry. Among about 4,000 distinct CDR3 sequences listed, roughly 15% were seen once. The sequencing used PBMCs, collected at surgery. These receptors were collected from a male donor with early-stage non-small cell lung cancer. The CDR3 runs from the conserved cysteine through the conserved F or W. D genes are given only for firm matches. Some rows have no size entry. The others give once, few or many, or a class for an expanded clone.

j_call,v_call,clone_size,cdr3_length,d_call,cdr3_nt,cdr3_aa
TRBJ2-1,TRBV7-9,many,15,NA,TGTGCCAGCAGCCCCTCCAGGGAGGCTTACAATGAGCAGTTCTTC,CASSPSREAYNEQFF
TRBJ2-2,TRBV20-1,many,16,TRBD1,TGCAGTGCTAGAGATCCAGAGACAGGGGACACCGGGGAGCTGTTTTTT,CSARDPETGDTGELFF
TRBJ2-7,TRBV28,many,13,TRBD1,TGTGCCAGCGGTGACAGGGGACCCTACGAGCAGTACTTC,CASGDRGPYEQYF
TRBJ1-6,TRBV6-5,few,17,NA,TGTGCCAGCAGTTATTATCTCACCCGGGCGAATAATTCACCCCTCCACTTT,CASSYYLTRANNSPLHF
TRBJ2-2,TRBV6-6,NA,14,NA,TGTGCCAGCAGCCCTCAGGTCGAGGGCGGGGAGCTGTTTTTT,CASSPQVEGGELFF
TRBJ2-5,TRBV5-4,medium-sized,16,NA,TGTGCCAGCAGACCGGACGTAGGGATCCGTCAAGAGACCCAGTACTTC,CASRPDVGIRQETQYF
TRBJ2-7,TRBV14,medium-sized,15,NA,TGTGCCAGCAGCCAAGACCCGGCGAGCTCCTACGAGCAGTACTTC,CASSQDPASSYEQYF
TRBJ2-7,TRBV6-5,many,15,NA,TGTGCCAGCAGTAGGAGACAAACCGAAGGGGGAAGGCAGTACTTC,CASSRRQTEGGRQYF
TRBJ1-2,TRBV5-1,many,14,NA,TGCGCCAGCAGCTTGGGGGAAGTCAACTATGGCTACACCTTC,CASSLGEVNYGYTF
TRBJ2-2,TRBV5-4,NA,16,TRBD2,TGTGCCAGCAGCTTGGTGGCTAGCGGGAGATCCGGGGAGCTGTTTTTT,CASSLVASGRSGELFF
TRBJ2-2,TRBV19,many,14,TRBD2,TGTGCCAGTACCCGGGGGGTCAACACCGGGGAGCTGTTTTTT,CASTRGVNTGELFF
TRBJ2-5,TRBV20-1,NA,12,NA,TGCAGTGCTACGGACGATCAAGAGACCCAGTACTTC,CSATDDQETQYF
TRBJ2-2,TRBV27,NA,14,NA,TGTGCCAGCACCCTAGGACTCAACACCGGGGAGCTGTTTTTT,CASTLGLNTGELFF
TRBJ1-6,TRBV20-1,many,14,TRBD1,TGCAGTGCTACCGCCGGGACAGGGCGGTCACCCCTCCACTTT,CSATAGTGRSPLHF
TRBJ2-1,TRBV3-1,NA,15,TRBD2,TGTGCCAGCAGTAGAAGACTAGCGGAAGCCAATGAGCAGTTCTTC,CASSRRLAEANEQFF
TRBJ2-6,TRBV19,many,16,NA,TGTGCCAGTAGTATCATGGGAACGGCTGGGGCCAACGTCCTGACTTTC,CASSIMGTAGANVLTF
TRBJ1-2,TRBV6-2/TRBV6-3,NA,13,NA,TGTGCCAGCAGTTCCAGGATTAACTATGGCTACACCTTC,CASSSRINYGYTF